This TCR beta chain derives from a study of blood T cell repertoires in COVID-19. Germline lookup yields CDR1 KGHDR and CDR2 SFDVKD. The V and J ends lost 7 bases and 5 bases, in that order; junction bases with no gene match: 3. The CDR3 consists of 13 residues. Only in-frame clones appear in the TCRdb table, and some are missing; sequencing was by immunoSEQ multiplex PCR. Of approximately 170,000 clones listed, 75% to 85% are singletons. The chain uses TRBV24-1 and TRBJ2-5; TRBD1 agrees at 10 bases. This clonotype was obtained from a man aged 35 to 55 who had recovered from COVID-19. The specimen was PBMCs or T cells enriched from blood (not recorded which). The CDR3 spells CATRGTGEETQYF. The CDR3 bases are TGTGCCACCAGAGGGACAGGGGAGGAGACCCAGTACTTC.